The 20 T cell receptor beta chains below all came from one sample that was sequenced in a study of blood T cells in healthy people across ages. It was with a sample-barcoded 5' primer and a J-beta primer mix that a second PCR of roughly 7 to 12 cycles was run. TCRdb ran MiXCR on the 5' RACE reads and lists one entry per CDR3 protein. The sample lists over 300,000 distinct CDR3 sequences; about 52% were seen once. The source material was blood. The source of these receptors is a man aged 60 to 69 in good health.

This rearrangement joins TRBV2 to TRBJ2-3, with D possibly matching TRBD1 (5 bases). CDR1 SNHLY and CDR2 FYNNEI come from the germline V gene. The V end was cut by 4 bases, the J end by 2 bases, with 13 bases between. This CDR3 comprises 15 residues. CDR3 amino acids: CASSGQGLDTDTQYF. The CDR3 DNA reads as TGTGCCAGCAGTGGGCAGGGCCTAGACACAGATACGCAGTATTTT.

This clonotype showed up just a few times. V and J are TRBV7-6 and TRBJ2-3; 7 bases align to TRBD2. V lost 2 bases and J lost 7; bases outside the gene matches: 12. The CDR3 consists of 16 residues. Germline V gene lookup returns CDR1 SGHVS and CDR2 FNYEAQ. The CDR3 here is CASSLRWGGGGHTQYF. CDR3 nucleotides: TGTGCCAGCAGCTTAAGATGGGGCGGGGGAGGCCATACGCAGTATTTT.

Here the CDR3 DNA reads TGTGCCACCAGCAGCCCACGGGGCGTGGGAGTTGGGTCAGATACGCAGTATTTT. Amino acid sequence: CATSSPRGVGVGSDTQYF. The J gene is TRBJ2-3, the V gene TRBV28; D may match TRBD1 or TRBD2 (5 bases each). V dropped 10 bases and J dropped 4 bases, with 30 bases sitting between them. Germline assignment: CDR1 MDHEN and CDR2 SYDVKM. This CDR3 region has 18 residues.

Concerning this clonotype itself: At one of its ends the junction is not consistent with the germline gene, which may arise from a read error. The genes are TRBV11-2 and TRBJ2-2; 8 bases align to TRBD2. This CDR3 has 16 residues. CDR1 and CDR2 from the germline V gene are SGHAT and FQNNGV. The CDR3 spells CASSLPGGPHTGELFF. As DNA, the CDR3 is TGTGCCAGCAGCCTTCCGGGGGGGCCTCACACAGGGGAGCTGTTTTTT.

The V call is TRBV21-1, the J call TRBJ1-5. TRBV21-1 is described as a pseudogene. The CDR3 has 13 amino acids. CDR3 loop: CASSKWQNQPQHF. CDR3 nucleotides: TGTGCCAGCAGCAAGTGGCAAAATCAGCCCCAGCATTTT.

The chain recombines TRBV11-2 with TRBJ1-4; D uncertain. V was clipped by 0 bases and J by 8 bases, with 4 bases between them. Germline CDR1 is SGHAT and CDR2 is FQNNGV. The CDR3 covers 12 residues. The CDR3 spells CASSLDSEKLFF. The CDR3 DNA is TGTGCCAGCAGCTTAGATTCGGAAAAACTGTTTTTT.

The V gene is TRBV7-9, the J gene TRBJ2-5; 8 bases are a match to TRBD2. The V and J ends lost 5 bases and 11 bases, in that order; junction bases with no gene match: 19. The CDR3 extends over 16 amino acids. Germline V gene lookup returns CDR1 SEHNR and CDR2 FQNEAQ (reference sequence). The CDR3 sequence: CASSPLSGRGIGEQYF. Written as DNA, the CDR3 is TGTGCCAGCAGCCCCCTCAGCGGGAGAGGGATCGGTGAGCAGTACTTC.

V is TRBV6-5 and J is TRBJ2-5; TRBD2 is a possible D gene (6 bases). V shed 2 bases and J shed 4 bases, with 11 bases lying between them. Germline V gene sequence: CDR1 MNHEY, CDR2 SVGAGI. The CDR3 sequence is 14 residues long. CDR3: CASSYRRDSETQYF. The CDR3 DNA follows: TGTGCCAGCAGTTACAGGAGGGATTCAGAGACCCAGTACTTC.

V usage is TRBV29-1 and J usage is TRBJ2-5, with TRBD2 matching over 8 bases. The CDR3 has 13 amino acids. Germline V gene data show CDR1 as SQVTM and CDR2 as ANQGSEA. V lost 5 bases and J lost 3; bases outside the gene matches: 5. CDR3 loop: CSVKPAGEETQYF. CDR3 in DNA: TGCAGCGTTAAACCAGCGGGAGAAGAGACCCAGTACTTC.

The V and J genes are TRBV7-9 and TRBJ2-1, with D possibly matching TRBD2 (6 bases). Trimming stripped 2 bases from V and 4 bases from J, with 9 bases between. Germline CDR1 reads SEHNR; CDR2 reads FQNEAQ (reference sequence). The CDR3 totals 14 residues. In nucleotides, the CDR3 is TGTGCCAGCAGCTTACAGGGACTGTACAATGAGCAGTTCTTC. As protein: CASSLQGLYNEQFF.

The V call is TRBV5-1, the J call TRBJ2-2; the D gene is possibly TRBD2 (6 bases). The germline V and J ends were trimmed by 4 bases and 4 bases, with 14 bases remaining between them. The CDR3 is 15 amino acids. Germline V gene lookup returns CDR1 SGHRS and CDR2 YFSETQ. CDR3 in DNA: TGCGCCAGCAGCGGGAGGTACCAGGCCACCGGGGAGCTGTTTTTT. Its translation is CASSGRYQATGELFF. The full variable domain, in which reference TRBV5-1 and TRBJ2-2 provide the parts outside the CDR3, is KAGVTQTPRYLIKTRGQQVTLSCSPISGHRSVSWYQQTPGQGLQFLFEYFSETQRNKGNFPGRFSGRQFSNSRSEMNVSTLELGDSALYLCASSGRYQATGELFFGEGSRLTVL.

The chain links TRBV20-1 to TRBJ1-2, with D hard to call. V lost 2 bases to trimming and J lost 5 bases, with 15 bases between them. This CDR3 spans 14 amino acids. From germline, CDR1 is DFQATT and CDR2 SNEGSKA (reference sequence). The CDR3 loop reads CSARSGGRRYGYTF. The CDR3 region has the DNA TGCAGTGCTAGATCCGGCGGGCGTCGGTATGGCTACACCTTC.

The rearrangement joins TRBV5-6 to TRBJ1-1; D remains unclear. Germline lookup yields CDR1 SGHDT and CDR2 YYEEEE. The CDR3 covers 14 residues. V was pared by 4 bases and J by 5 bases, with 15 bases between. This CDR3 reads CASSVPAGRTEAFF. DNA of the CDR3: TGTGCCAGCAGCGTCCCTGCGGGTAGGACTGAAGCTTTCTTT. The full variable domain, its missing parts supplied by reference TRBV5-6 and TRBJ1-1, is DAGVTQSPTHLIKTRGQQVTLRCSPKSGHDTVSWYQQALGQGPQFIFQYYEEEERQRGNFPDRFSGHQFPNYSSELNVNALLLGDSALYLCASSVPAGRTEAFFGQGTRLTVV.

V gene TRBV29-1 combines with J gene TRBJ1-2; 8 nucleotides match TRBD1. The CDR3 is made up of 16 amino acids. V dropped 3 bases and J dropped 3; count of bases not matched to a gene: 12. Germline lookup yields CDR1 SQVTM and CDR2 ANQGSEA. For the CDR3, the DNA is TGCAGCGTTGACCTTTTTGGACAGGGAAATTACTATGGCTACACCTTC. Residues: CSVDLFGQGNYYGYTF.

This chain's CDR3 is CASSLALGSLHF. CDR3 nucleotide sequence: TGTGCCAGCAGCTTAGCCCTAGGATCCCTCCACTTT. J is TRBJ1-6 and V is TRBV7-9, with unresolved D. Trimming took 0 bases from V and 14 from J, leaving 8 bases between them. The CDR3 sequence is 12 residues long. CDR1 and CDR2 from the germline V gene are SEHNR and FQNEAQ (reference sequence).

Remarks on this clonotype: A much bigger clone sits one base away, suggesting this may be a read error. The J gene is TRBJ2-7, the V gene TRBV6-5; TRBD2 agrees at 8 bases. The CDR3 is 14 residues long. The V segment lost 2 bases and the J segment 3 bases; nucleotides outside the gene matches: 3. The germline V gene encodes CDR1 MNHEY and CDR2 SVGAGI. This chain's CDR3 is CASSYARGGYEQYF. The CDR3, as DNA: TGTGCCAGCAGTTACGCCCGGGGGGGCTACGAGCAGTACTTC.

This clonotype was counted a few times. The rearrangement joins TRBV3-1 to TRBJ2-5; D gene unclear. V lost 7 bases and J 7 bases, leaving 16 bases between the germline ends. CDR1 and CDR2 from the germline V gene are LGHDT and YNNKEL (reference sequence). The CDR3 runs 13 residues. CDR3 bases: TGTGCCAGCAACACCGAAGCTGTATCGACCCAGTACTTC. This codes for CASNTEAVSTQYF.

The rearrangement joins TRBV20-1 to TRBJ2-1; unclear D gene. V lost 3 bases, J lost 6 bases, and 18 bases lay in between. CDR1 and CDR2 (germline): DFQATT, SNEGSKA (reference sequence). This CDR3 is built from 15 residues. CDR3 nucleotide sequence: TGCAGTGCTAGCGTTCGGGCCCTAGTGTCCAATGAGCAGTTCTTC. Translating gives CSASVRALVSNEQFF.

The CDR3 here is CASRPSGSLDEQYF. DNA for the CDR3: TGTGCCAGCAGACCTAGCGGGAGTCTCGACGAGCAGTACTTC. J is TRBJ2-7 and V is TRBV6-2 or TRBV6-3; 10 bases match TRBD2. Trimming cost V 6 bases and J 5 bases; bases outside gene matches: 7. The CDR3 loop spans 14 amino acids. Per the germline V gene, CDR1 is MNHEY and CDR2 is SVGEGT.

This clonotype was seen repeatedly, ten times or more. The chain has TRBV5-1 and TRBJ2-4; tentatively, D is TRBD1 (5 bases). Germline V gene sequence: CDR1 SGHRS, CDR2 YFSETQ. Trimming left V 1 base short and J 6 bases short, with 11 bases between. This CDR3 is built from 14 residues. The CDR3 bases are TGCGCCAGCAGCTTGAATACGCAGGGAAACATTCAGTACTTC. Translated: CASSLNTQGNIQYF.